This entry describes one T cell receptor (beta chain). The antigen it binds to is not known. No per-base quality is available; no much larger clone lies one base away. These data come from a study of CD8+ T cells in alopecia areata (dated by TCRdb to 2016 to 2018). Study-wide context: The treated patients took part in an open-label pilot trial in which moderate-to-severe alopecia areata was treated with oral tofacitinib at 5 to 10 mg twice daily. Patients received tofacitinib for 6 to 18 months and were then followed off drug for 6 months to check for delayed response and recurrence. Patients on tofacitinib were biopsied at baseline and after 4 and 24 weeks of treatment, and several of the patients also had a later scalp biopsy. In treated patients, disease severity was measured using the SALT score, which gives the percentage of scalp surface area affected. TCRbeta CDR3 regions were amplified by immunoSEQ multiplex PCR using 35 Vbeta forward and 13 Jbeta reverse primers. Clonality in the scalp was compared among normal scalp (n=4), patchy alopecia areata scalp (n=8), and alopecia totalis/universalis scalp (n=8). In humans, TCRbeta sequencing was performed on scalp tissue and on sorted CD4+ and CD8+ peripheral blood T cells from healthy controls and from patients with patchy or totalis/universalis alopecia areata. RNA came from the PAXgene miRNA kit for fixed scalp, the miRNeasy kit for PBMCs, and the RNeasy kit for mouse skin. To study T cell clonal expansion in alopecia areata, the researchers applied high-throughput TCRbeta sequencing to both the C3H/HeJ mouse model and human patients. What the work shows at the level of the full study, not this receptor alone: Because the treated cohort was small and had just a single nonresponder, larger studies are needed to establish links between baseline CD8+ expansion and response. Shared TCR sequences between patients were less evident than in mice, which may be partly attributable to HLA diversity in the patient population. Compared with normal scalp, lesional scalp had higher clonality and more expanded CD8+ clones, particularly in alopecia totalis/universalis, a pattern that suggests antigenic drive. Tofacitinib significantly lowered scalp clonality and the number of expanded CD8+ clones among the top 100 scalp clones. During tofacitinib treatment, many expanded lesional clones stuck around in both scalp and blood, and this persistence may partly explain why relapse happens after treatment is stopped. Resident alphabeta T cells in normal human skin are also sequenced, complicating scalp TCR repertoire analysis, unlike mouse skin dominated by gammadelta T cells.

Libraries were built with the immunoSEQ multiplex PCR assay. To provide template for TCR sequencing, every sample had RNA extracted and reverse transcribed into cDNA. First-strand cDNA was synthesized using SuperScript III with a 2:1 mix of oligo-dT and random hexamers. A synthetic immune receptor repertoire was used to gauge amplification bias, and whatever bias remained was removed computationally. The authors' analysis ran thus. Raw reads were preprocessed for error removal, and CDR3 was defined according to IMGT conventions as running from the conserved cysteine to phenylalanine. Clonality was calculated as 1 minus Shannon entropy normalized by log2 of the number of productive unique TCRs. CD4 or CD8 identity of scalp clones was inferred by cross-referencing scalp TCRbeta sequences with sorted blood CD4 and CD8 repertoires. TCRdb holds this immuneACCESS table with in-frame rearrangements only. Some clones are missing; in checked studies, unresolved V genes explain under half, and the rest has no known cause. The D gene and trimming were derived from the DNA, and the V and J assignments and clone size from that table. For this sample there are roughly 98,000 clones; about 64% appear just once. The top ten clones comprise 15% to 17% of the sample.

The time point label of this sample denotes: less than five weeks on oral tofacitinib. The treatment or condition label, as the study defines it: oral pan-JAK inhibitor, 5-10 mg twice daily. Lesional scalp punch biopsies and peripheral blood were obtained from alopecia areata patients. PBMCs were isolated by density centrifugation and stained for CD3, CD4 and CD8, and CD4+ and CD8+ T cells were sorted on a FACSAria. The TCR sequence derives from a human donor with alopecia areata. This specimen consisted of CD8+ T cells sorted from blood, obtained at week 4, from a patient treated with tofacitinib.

Read as DNA, the sequence is TGTGCCAGCAGCCAAGATTACGGGGGGCCCGAGACCCAGTACTTC. It encodes CASSQDYGGPETQYF. The sequence is built from TRBV14 and TRBJ2-5, with TRBD2 perhaps the D gene, on 7 matching bases. V lost 0 bases and J lost 5 bases; the stretch between them is 13 bases long. The CDR3 holds 15 amino acids from the cysteine to the phenylalanine. Left in the record is the CDR3 DNA by itself, 45 bases read in frame from the first base. The germline V gene specifies SGHDN as CDR1 and FVKESK as CDR2.